This T cell receptor beta chain derives from a study of cytomegalovirus exposure and HLA in healthy donors. This clone was recorded a few times. What it recognizes is unknown. The ends lost 3 bases at V and 7 bases at J; junction bases unmatched: 7. The CDR3 has 14 residues. The V gene's germline CDR1 is MGHRA and CDR2 YSYEKL. Healthy bone marrow donors made up the cohort. Study outcomes and limitations: A previous analysis found most TCR beta V segments productive roughly 90% or roughly 30% of the time. Further analysis was carried out later, and it showed several of the most significant clusters appearing linked to common viral pathogens.

The study ran its PCR with 60 Vbeta and 13 Jbeta primers. Assay: immunoSEQ multiplex PCR; the TCRdb copy retains only in-frame clones and omits some. The repertoire consists of around 230,000 clones, with about 81% occurring once and the leading ten covering about 6%. This TCR came from a man aged 35-49 years in good health and CMV-seropositive. The sample comprised PBMCs. The chain is built from TRBV4-1 and TRBJ1-2; 8 nucleotides match TRBD1. CDR3 amino acids: CASSQTQGDSGYTF. The CDR3 DNA reads as TGCGCCAGCAGCCAGACACAGGGGGATTCTGGCTACACCTTC.